The next 14 T cell receptor beta chains were all read from a single sample in a study of vaccination effects on CD4 cells after COVID-19. Expansion with viral peptide pools was applied to antigen-specific CD4+ T cells by the ViraFEST assay prior to sequencing. Culture proceeded for approximately 9 days, and CD4+ T cells were then isolated. Two-dose vaccination with either BNT162b2 or mRNA-1273 was given to the participants. Produced via immunoSEQ multiplex PCR; TCRdb's table is partial and in-frame only. Found here are about 15,000 clones, 75% of them singletons; the top ten hold approximately 25%. The antigens for these receptors are not known. Sample: CD4+ T cells from PBMCs cultured with HCoV-NL63 spike peptides, taken after COVID-19 vaccination. The source is a human donor who received a COVID-19 vaccine.

With respect to this clone: A read error may produce the germline difference seen at one junction end. The gene calls are TRBV27 and TRBJ1-6; 7 bases fit TRBD1. The CDR3 extends over 15 amino acids. The germline V gene encodes CDR1 MNHEY and CDR2 SMNVEV (reference sequence). The DNA of the CDR3 is TGTGGCAGCAGGGGGTTTGGGGCTAATAATTCACCCCTCCACTTT. Translating it yields CGSRGFGANNSPLHF.

This clone was detected only once. V usage is TRBV7-9 and J usage is TRBJ2-7; D remains unclear. Germline assignment: CDR1 SEHNR and CDR2 FQNEAQ (reference sequence). The CDR3 is 13 amino acids. Between the trimmed V and J ends, which lost 1 base and 8 bases, there was a span of 12 bases. The CDR3: CASSLGGSRKQYF. CDR3 nucleotides: TGTGCCAGCAGCTTAGGAGGTTCTAGGAAGCAGTACTTC.

This chain uses TRBV11-1 with TRBJ2-1; 9 nucleotides align to TRBD2. The CDR3 has 15 amino acids. CDR1 and CDR2 from the germline V gene are SGHAT and FQDESV (reference sequence). J gave up 7 bases and V 3 bases, and 7 bases lay outside the gene matches. The CDR3 region has the DNA TGTGCCAGCAGCTTGGTGGGACTAGCCACAAATGAGCAGTTCTTC. This codes for CASSLVGLATNEQFF.

This clone was observed a handful of times. The chain is built from TRBV7-6 and TRBJ2-2; TRBD2 agrees at 12 bases. This CDR3 has 19 amino acids. Germline V gene sequence: CDR1 SGHVS, CDR2 FNYEAQ. The ends lost 5 bases at V and 1 base at J; junction bases unmatched: 11. The chain's CDR3 is CASSALGASGRVNTGELFF. CDR3 coding DNA: TGTGCCAGCAGCGCACTAGGGGCTAGCGGGAGGGTGAACACCGGGGAGCTGTTTTTT.

The chain carries TRBV3-1 (or the pseudogene TRBV3-2) and TRBJ2-5; D gene uncertain. The CDR3 is 15 amino acids. Per the germline V gene, CDR1 is LGHDT and CDR2 is YNNKEL (reference sequence). V was shortened by 1 base and J by 1 base, with 10 bases between the two germline ends. The DNA for the CDR3 is TGTGCCAGCAGCCAAGGGCTCGGCTCCCAAGAGACCCAGTACTTC. Translation: CASSQGLGSQETQYF.

This clone was recorded only once. V is TRBV30 and J is TRBJ1-5; the match to TRBD1 covers 7 bases. Looked up from germline, CDR1 is GTSNPN and CDR2 is SVGIG (reference sequence). The length of the CDR3 is 17 residues. The V segment lost 1 base and the J segment 1 base; nucleotides outside the gene matches: 10. The CDR3 protein is CAWSGPGGSTSNQPQHF. In nucleotides, the CDR3 is TGTGCCTGGAGTGGACCAGGGGGTAGCACGAGCAATCAGCCCCAGCATTTT.

The rearrangement links TRBV11-2 to TRBJ2-7; D is undetermined. The CDR3 spans 14 residues. CDR1 is SGHAT, CDR2 FQNNGV, per germline. Trimming removed 3 bases at V and 2 bases at J, with 11 bases between. DNA of the CDR3: TGTGCCAGCAGCTTTCGCGCGGCCCCCTACGAGCAGTACTTC. It is translated as CASSFRAAPYEQYF.

This clone was observed a handful of times. The chain joins TRBV5-5 to TRBJ1-6, with D possibly TRBD1 on 5 matching bases. Germline lookup yields CDR1 SGHKS and CDR2 YYEKEE (reference sequence). The V gene lost 2 bases and the J gene lost 0 bases, with 12 bases spanning the gap. The CDR3 runs 17 residues. This CDR3 reads CASSLGAPSSYNSPLHF. The CDR3 nucleotides read TGTGCCAGCAGCTTAGGGGCTCCGAGCTCCTATAATTCACCCCTCCACTTT.

The chain uses TRBV7-6 and TRBJ1-2, with TRBD1 identical over 8 bases. Looked up from germline, CDR1 is SGHVS and CDR2 is FNYEAQ. This CDR3 comprises 18 residues. J lost 3 bases, V lost 4 bases, and 16 bases had no gene match. The DNA of the CDR3 is TGTGCCAGCAGCTCCTTACCTAATACAGGGGGTCGGGACTATGGCTACACCTTC. The encoded protein is CASSSLPNTGGRDYGYTF.

This chain links TRBV3-1 (or the pseudogene TRBV3-2) with TRBJ2-7; weak D call: TRBD2 (6 bases). Trimming pared 4 bases from V and 4 bases from J, leaving 20 bases between. Germline values: CDR1 LGHDT, CDR2 YNNKEL (reference sequence). The CDR3 sequence is 16 residues long. CDR3 region: CASSRRGSTVTYEQYF. In DNA, the CDR3 is TGTGCCAGCAGCCGACGGGGGAGCACAGTCACTTACGAGCAGTACTTC.

This clone was recorded a few times. The chain employs TRBV6-5 and TRBJ1-6, with D possibly matching TRBD1 (6 bases). V lost 4 bases to trimming and J lost 14 bases, with 12 bases between them. Per the germline V gene, CDR1 is MNHEY and CDR2 is SVGAGI. The CDR3 is made up of 12 amino acids. The CDR3 is CASSLVQGSLHF. The DNA of the CDR3 is TGTGCCAGCAGTTTGGTGCAGGGGTCCCTCCACTTT.

The chain employs TRBV6-5 and TRBJ2-1, with 9 bases that match TRBD1. The germline V gene has CDR1 MNHEY and CDR2 SVGAGI. With V trimmed by 6 bases and J by 2 bases, 5 bases remained unmatched. The CDR3 extends over 15 amino acids. This chain's CDR3 is CASRDTGGPYNEQFF. The CDR3 DNA reads TGTGCCAGCAGGGATACAGGGGGCCCCTACAATGAGCAGTTCTTC.

The chain uses TRBV28 and TRBJ1-2, with 7 bases lining up with TRBD1. The CDR3 is made up of 15 amino acids. Germline trimming cut 8 bases from V and 0 bases from J; bases unmatched to any gene: 9. Germline assignment: CDR1 MDHEN and CDR2 SYDVKM. This CDR3 reads CASGKSGQTNYGYTF. CDR3 bases: TGTGCCAGCGGTAAATCGGGACAGACTAACTATGGCTACACCTTC.

The V call is TRBV5-1, the J call TRBJ2-2; D possibly corresponds to TRBD2 (7 bases). Germline values: CDR1 SGHRS, CDR2 YFSETQ. Between the trimmed V and J ends, which lost 4 bases and 3 bases, there was a span of 16 bases. The CDR3 totals 16 residues. This CDR3 is CASSPGGASYTGELFF. CDR3 nucleotides: TGCGCCAGCAGCCCTGGGGGGGCCTCTTACACCGGGGAGCTGTTTTTT.